This T cell receptor (beta chain) was captured in a study of control samples from healthy donors and cancer patients. Germline assignment: CDR1 SEHNR and CDR2 FQNEAQ (reference sequence). CDR3 size: 15 residues. V gave up 7 bases and J gave up 3 bases, with 15 bases separating them. Data came from immunoSEQ multiplex PCR; TCRdb stores just in-frame clones and leaves some out. The sample includes around 52,000 clones, approximately 90% of them seen just once. What was sequenced was PBMCs. This chain connects TRBV7-9 to TRBJ2-2; possibly TRBD1 for D (5 bases). This TCR was sampled from a man aged 25-45 years with colorectal cancer. The CDR3 loop reads CASTVGIGDTGELFF. CDR3 DNA sequence: TGTGCCAGCACCGTGGGAATAGGGGACACCGGGGAGCTGTTTTTT.